The clone carrying this TCR beta chain was observed a few times. This sample is drawn from a study of blood T cells in healthy people across ages. Primed by a sample-barcoded 5' primer and a J-beta primer mix, a second PCR proceeded for about 6 to 11 cycles. TCRdb re-called the 5' RACE reads through MiXCR, storing one row per CDR3 protein. Here the sample spans approximately 900,000 distinct CDR3 sequences, 45% to 50% being singletons. Germline CDR1 ENHRY, CDR2 SYGVKD. The CDR3 spans 16 residues. Trimming cost V 0 bases and J 7 bases; bases outside gene matches: 4. V gene TRBV10-3 combines with J gene TRBJ1-6; the match to TRBD1 covers 9 bases. The sequence was collected from a man under 40 in good health. The sequenced sample was blood. CDR3 DNA sequence: TGTGCCATCAGTGAGTCAGGACAGGGGATCAATTCACCCCTCCACTTT. It codes for CAISESGQGINSPLHF.